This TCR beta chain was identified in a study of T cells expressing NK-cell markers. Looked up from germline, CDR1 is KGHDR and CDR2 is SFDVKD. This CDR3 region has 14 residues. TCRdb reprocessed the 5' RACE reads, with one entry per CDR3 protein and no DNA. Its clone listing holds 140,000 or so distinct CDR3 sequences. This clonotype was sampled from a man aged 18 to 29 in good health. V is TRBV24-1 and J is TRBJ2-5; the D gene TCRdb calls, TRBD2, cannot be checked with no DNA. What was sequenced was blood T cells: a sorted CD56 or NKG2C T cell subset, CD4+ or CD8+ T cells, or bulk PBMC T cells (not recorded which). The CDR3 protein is CATSDIQGGETQYF.